This T cell receptor (beta chain) was identified during a study of cytomegalovirus exposure and HLA in healthy donors (dated by TCRdb to about 2017). For the wider study: According to a later analysis, the roughly 130 validation repertoires were produced on the same platform as the approximately 690 repertoires of the first cohort. To predict cytomegalovirus infection status, the study combined high-throughput TCR immunosequencing, statistical association of individual TCRs with disease status, and machine learning. The study aimed to test whether signatures of past pathogen exposure could be identified by cataloging public T cell receptors. A separate validation cohort of 100 to 150 different subjects was used in addition to the approximately 670-subject first cohort.

Paper-wide results and their limitations: The study listed 150 to 200 TCR beta chains as associated with cytomegalovirus. According to the authors, the approach could potentially be generalized to other disease states and immunological phenotypes. All 120 or so repertoires were used to score co-occurrence in the validation cohort in a later analysis, because that analysis had no HLA typing for the cohort. Across donors, most TCR sequences were observed very rarely, whereas some public TCRs were present in many individuals. The classifier was reported to diagnose cytomegalovirus status with high specificity and sensitivity in both the original and validation cohorts. Subsequent analysis determined that TCRs grouped into clusters in the first cohort also showed a tendency toward co-occurrence across the roughly 120 validation repertoires, and 85% to 95% of cluster scores exceeded 0. Three of the identified cytomegalovirus-associated TCR beta chains were confirmed in vitro to be specific for cytomegalovirus antigens.

The CDR3, cysteine through phenylalanine, is 17 amino acids long. Left in the record is the CDR3 DNA by itself, 51 bases read in frame from the first base. V loses 5 bases at its end and J loses 0 bases; junction bases beyond the gene matches: 8. CDR1 and CDR2, looked up from the germline V gene, are SGHRS and YFSETQ. The donors were included in the validation cohort of around 120 subjects, a group kept apart from the roughly 670-subject first cohort. Receptors were amplified or captured by the immunoSEQ multiplex PCR assay. On the authors' methods: To diagnose cytomegalovirus status from the catalog of TCR beta chain sequences, a statistical classification framework was built. The table was pulled from immuneACCESS by TCRdb, which kept in-frame rearrangements only. Such tables lose some clones; where checked, under half of the loss comes from unresolved V genes, and the rest has no known cause. D and trimming come from the DNA, and the V and J calls and clone size come from that table. The sample table contains about 220,000 clones; only one count was recorded for around 90% of them. The top ten clones comprise over 2.5% of the sample.

On this clone: Its antigen specificity is not known. The input lacks base qualities; no much larger clone sits a single base away.

This chain joins TRBV5-1 to TRBJ2-2; TRBD1 matches 9 bases in the middle. The origin of this receptor is a woman younger than 35 in good health and CMV-seronegative. The source material was PBMCs. At the DNA level, the sequence is TGCGCCAGCAGGCCCGGGACAGGGATAACGAACACCGGGGAGCTGTTTTTT. This translates into CASRPGTGITNTGELFF. Extended through the reference TRBV5-1 and TRBJ2-2 proteins, this CDR3 yields the full variable domain: KAGVTQTPRYLIKTRGQQVTLSCSPISGHRSVSWYQQTPGQGLQFLFEYFSETQRNKGNFPGRFSGRQFSNSRSEMNVSTLELGDSALYLCASRPGTGITNTGELFFGEGSRLTVL.